This T cell receptor (beta chain) was sequenced during a study of blood T cell repertoires in COVID-19. Study summary: From T cells, B-cell-depleted T cells, or PBMCs came the material, which was cDNA or gDNA.

CDR3 size: 15 residues. CDR1 is SGHDN and CDR2 is FVKESK in the germline V gene. The V segment lost 3 bases and the J segment 5 bases; nucleotides outside the gene matches: 5. Clones were read by immunoSEQ multiplex PCR, and TCRdb kept only the in-frame ones, dropping some. Altogether about 140,000 clones are present, 80% to 85% being singletons, with the ten largest covering approximately 3.8%. The TCR sequence derives from a woman between 55 and 75 years old with acute or convalescent COVID-19. The sample comprised peripheral blood. This chain links TRBV14 with TRBJ2-2, with TRBD2 matching 8 bases. The CDR3 loop is CASSHGGRLTGELFF. CDR3 coding DNA: TGTGCCAGCAGCCACGGCGGGAGGCTGACCGGGGAGCTGTTTTTT.